A selection of T cell receptor beta chains follows, all from one sample in a study of beta chain features in type 1 diabetes. TCRdb's copy holds only in-frame clones and misses some; the assay was immunoSEQ multiplex PCR. Of 10,000 to 15,000 clones listed, more than 40% are singletons. Sequenced input: stem cell memory CD4+ T cells from blood. These receptor sequences come from a man aged 18 to 30 in good health. Both conserved end residues are part of each CDR3. The D gene is left open where the match is weak. Size values are once, few and many counts, or a class for expanded clones, and some rows have none.

j_gene | d_gene | abundance | v_gene | CDR3nt | CDR3aa
TRBJ2-2 | NA | few | TRBV9 | TGTGCCAGCAGCGCCACGACTAGTTCGGGCGGGGAGCTGTTTTTT | CASSATTSSGGELFF
TRBJ1-2 | NA | NA | TRBV7-8 | TGTGCCAGCAGCGTACTAGGGTCAGGGGTCGGCTACACCTTC | CASSVLGSGVGYTF
TRBJ1-5 | TRBD1 | NA | TRBV11-2 | TGTGCCAGCAGCTTAAGCCCGGACAGGGGCAGCAATCAGCCCCAGCATTTT | CASSLSPDRGSNQPQHF
TRBJ2-3 | NA | few | TRBV7-2 | TGTGCCAGCAGTAAGACGGGGGGCCCAGATACGCAGTATTTT | CASSKTGGPDTQYF
TRBJ1-1 | NA | NA | TRBV30 | TGTGCCTGGAGCCCGGGACGGAGGGATCGGAACACTGAAGCTTTCTTT | CAWSPGRRDRNTEAFF
TRBJ2-1 | TRBD2 | NA | TRBV19 | TGTGCCAGTGTTCTAGCGGGGGCCAATGAGCAGTTCTTC | CASVLAGANEQFF
TRBJ2-5 | NA | NA | TRBV5-8 | TGTGCCAGCAGCTTGACAGGGACGGAGGAGACCCAGTACTTC | CASSLTGTEETQYF
TRBJ2-3 | TRBD2 | few | TRBV30 | TGTGCCTGGGATAGACTAGCGGGCACAGATACGCAGTATTTT | CAWDRLAGTDTQYF
TRBJ1-5 | NA | NA | TRBV2 | TGTGCCAGCAGTGAAAGATTGGGCAGCTCGGGCAATCAGCCCCAGCATTTT | CASSERLGSSGNQPQHF
TRBJ2-3 | NA | NA | TRBV7-2 | TGTGCCAGCAGCTCCGAAACTAGATCTAGCACAGATACGCAGTATTTT | CASSSETRSSTDTQYF